The sequence of this T cell receptor (beta chain) was determined in a study of T-cell reconstitution after alpha-beta-depleted transplantation in children. V was clipped by 3 bases and J by 6 bases, with 21 bases between them. Germline CDR1 reads DFQATT; CDR2 reads SNEGSKA (reference sequence). The CDR3 length is 15 residues. Unique molecular identifiers were incorporated when the TCRbeta library was constructed. TCRdb reanalysed the PCR reads using MiXCR and keeps one entry per CDR3 protein. The table shows 300,000 to 350,000 distinct CDR3 sequences, with approximately 23% occurring only once. Source: PBMCs, mostly from graft donor cells, taken 180 days after TCRalphabeta/CD19-depleted stem cell transplant. The sequence came from a male patient younger than 18 who had a stem cell transplant for acute lymphoblastic leukemia, so the T cells may come from the graft donor. The chain joins TRBV20-1 to TRBJ2-7; possibly TRBD1 for D (5 bases). The CDR3 sequence: CSASALQGRGIEQYF. CDR3 DNA sequence: TGCAGTGCTAGCGCCCTCCAGGGAAGGGGAATCGAGCAGTACTTC.